What follows is one T cell receptor (beta chain) and its context. J lost 5 bases, V lost 7 bases, and 0 bases had no gene match. This CDR3 spans 12 amino acids. CDR1 MDHEN and CDR2 SYDVKM come from the germline V gene. This specimen belongs to a study of shared clonotypes between healthy human individuals. Libraries were prepared by immunoSEQ multiplex PCR; TCRdb keeps only in-frame clonotypes and omits some of them. This table has over a million clones, about 70% appearing once. V gene TRBV28 combines with J gene TRBJ2-2; 8 positions agree with TRBD2. The sequence was obtained from a man aged 18 to 30 in good health. The sequenced sample was memory CD4+ T cells sorted from blood. Indicated subset: CD45RA-negative fraction. The CDR3, as DNA: TGTGCCAGCAAGCGGGGGACCGGGGAGCTGTTTTTT. This gives the protein CASKRGTGELFF.